Listed below are T cell receptor beta chains from one sample, sequenced in a study of identical twins. TCRdb re-analysed the 5' RACE reads in MiXCR, keeping a single row per CDR3 protein. The data show hundreds of thousands of distinct CDR3 sequences, roughly 6% seen once. The specimen was naive T cells sorted from blood. These receptors all stem from a man aged 18 to 29 in good health. Both conserved end residues are part of each CDR3. The D gene is left open where the match is weak. Clone size, where shown, is once, few, many, or a class for clones that have expanded.

D gene: NA
V gene: TRBV4-1
clone size: many
J gene: TRBJ1-6
CDR3 protein: CASSHETRGSPLHF
CDR3 DNA: TGCGCCAGCAGCCATGAAACCCGAGGTTCACCCCTCCACTTT

D gene: TRBD1
V gene: TRBV2
clone size: NA
J gene: TRBJ2-7
CDR3 protein: CASKINRGNEQYF
CDR3 DNA: TGTGCCAGCAAGATAAACAGGGGCAACGAGCAGTACTTC

D gene: NA
V gene: TRBV12-5
clone size: few
J gene: TRBJ1-2
CDR3 protein: CASGLLTNGYTF
CDR3 DNA: TGTGCTAGTGGTTTGTTGACTAATGGCTACACCTTC

D gene: TRBD1
V gene: TRBV11-2
clone size: few
J gene: TRBJ2-6
CDR3 protein: CASAWDSRFPGANVLTF
CDR3 DNA: TGTGCCAGCGCTTGGGACAGCCGTTTCCCTGGGGCCAACGTCCTGACTTTC

D gene: NA
V gene: TRBV20-1
clone size: NA
J gene: TRBJ2-1
CDR3 protein: CSVTDRGGEFF
CDR3 DNA: TGCAGTGTCACAGACCGAGGCGGGGAGTTCTTC

D gene: TRBD2
V gene: TRBV5-1
clone size: many
J gene: TRBJ2-1
CDR3 protein: CASSLGIGLAGYNEQFF
CDR3 DNA: TGCGCCAGCAGCTTGGGAATTGGACTAGCGGGATACAATGAGCAGTTCTTC

D gene: NA
V gene: TRBV7-9
clone size: few
J gene: TRBJ2-1
CDR3 protein: CASSLASRRDEQFF
CDR3 DNA: TGTGCCAGCAGCTTAGCATCTAGGCGTGATGAGCAGTTCTTC

D gene: NA
V gene: TRBV7-3
clone size: NA
J gene: TRBJ1-1
CDR3 protein: CASSLTGLNKAFF
CDR3 DNA: TGTGCCAGCAGCTTAACGGGACTCAACAAAGCTTTCTTT

D gene: TRBD2
V gene: TRBV10-1
clone size: many
J gene: TRBJ2-1
CDR3 protein: CASSESGLARGLGQFF
CDR3 DNA: TGCGCCAGCAGTGAGTCTGGACTAGCCCGAGGGTTGGGGCAGTTCTTC

D gene: NA
V gene: TRBV2
clone size: NA
J gene: TRBJ2-1
CDR3 protein: CASARVQEYNEQFF
CDR3 DNA: TGTGCCAGCGCCCGTGTGCAGGAATACAATGAGCAGTTCTTC

D gene: TRBD2
V gene: TRBV7-8
clone size: NA
J gene: TRBJ2-2
CDR3 protein: CASSHGLAGELSGELFF
CDR3 DNA: TGTGCCAGCAGCCACGGACTAGCGGGAGAACTGTCCGGGGAGCTGTTTTTT

D gene: TRBD2
V gene: TRBV7-2
clone size: many
J gene: TRBJ2-1
CDR3 protein: CASSHPVAGGLFEQFF
CDR3 DNA: TGTGCCAGCAGCCACCCCGTAGCGGGAGGGTTGTTTGAGCAGTTCTTC

D gene: TRBD2
V gene: TRBV7-2
clone size: few
J gene: TRBJ2-5
CDR3 protein: CASSTGLAGGMETQYF
CDR3 DNA: TGTGCCAGCAGCACCGGACTAGCGGGAGGGATGGAGACCCAGTACTTC